The 13 T cell receptor beta chains presented below share a single source sample, sequenced in a study of blood T cell repertoires in COVID-19. Method: immunoSEQ multiplex PCR; TCRdb's copy keeps in-frame clones and lacks some. The sample yields some 170,000 clones, about 90% seen once. The sequenced sample consisted of PBMCs or T cells enriched from blood (not recorded which). The source is a human donor with acute COVID-19. The donor label of this sample is uncertain.

This clone was found once. The chain carries TRBV10-3 and TRBJ2-4; possibly TRBD1 for D (5 bases). With 2 bases removed from V and 1 base from J, the gap between germline ends came to 9 bases. Looked up from germline, CDR1 is ENHRY and CDR2 is SYGVKD. The CDR3 has 15 residues. The CDR3 region is CAISEMGPAKNIQYF. DNA of the CDR3: TGTGCCATCAGTGAGATGGGGCCGGCCAAAAACATTCAGTACTTC.

The chain recombines TRBV19 with TRBJ1-2; D unclear. CDR3 length: 13 amino acids. Germline V gene sequence: CDR1 LNHDA, CDR2 SQIVND (reference sequence). V lost 6 bases, J lost 7 bases, and 15 bases lay in between. DNA for the CDR3: TGTGCCAGTAGAGAGGGAATCTCTGGTGGCTACACCTTC. It encodes CASREGISGGYTF. Full variable domain (remainder filled in from reference TRBV19 and TRBJ1-2): DGGITQSPKYLFRKEGQNVTLSCEQNLNHDAMYWYRQDPGQGLRLIYYSQIVNDFQKGDIAEGYSVSREKKESFPLTVTSAQKNPTAFYLCASREGISGGYTFGSGTRLTVV.

This clone has just one count. This sequence joins TRBV2 and TRBJ2-3; D may be TRBD1 (5 bases). The CDR3 extends over 16 amino acids. Trimming left V 1 base short and J 2 bases short, with 13 bases between. The germline CDR1 and CDR2 sequences are SNHLY and FYNNEI. The CDR3 DNA reads TGTGCCAGCAGTGAAGGGACATCAGCTATCACAGATACGCAGTATTTT. This codes for CASSEGTSAITDTQYF.

This clone was detected only a few times. The CDR3 DNA sequence: TGCAGTGCTAGTGTGGGGGGGTTCACAGATACGCAGTATTTT. It is translated as CSASVGGFTDTQYF. V gene TRBV20-1 combines with J gene TRBJ2-3; 7 bases are a match to TRBD2. CDR1 and CDR2 from the germline V gene are DFQATT and SNEGSKA (reference sequence). The CDR3 totals 14 residues. V was clipped by 3 bases and J by 2 bases; unmatched bases: 5.

V and J are TRBV3-1 (or the pseudogene TRBV3-2) and TRBJ2-5, with D possibly matching TRBD1 (6 bases). Between the trimmed V and J ends, which lost 3 bases and 4 bases, there was a span of 12 bases. CDR1 and CDR2 (germline): LGHDT, YNNKEL (reference sequence). The CDR3 spans 14 residues. Here the CDR3 DNA reads TGTGCCAGCAGCCAGACCACAGGGAGAGAGACCCAGTACTTC. As protein: CASSQTTGRETQYF.

The chain couples TRBV30 to TRBJ1-5; D uncertain. The V and J ends lost 7 bases and 3 bases respectively, with 22 bases between them. The CDR3 has 16 residues. Germline V CDR1 and CDR2: GTSNPN, SVGIG (reference sequence). In DNA, the CDR3 is TGTGCCTCACCCCTCGCGGGGAAGTCGGACAATCAGCCCCAGCATTTT. It is translated as CASPLAGKSDNQPQHF.

This clone was observed once. This chain connects TRBV6-5 to TRBJ2-1; 10 bases are shared with TRBD2. This CDR3 contains 15 residues. V trimming: 6 bases; J trimming: 2 bases; junction bases outside the gene matches: 4. CDR1 is MNHEY and CDR2 is SVGAGI in the germline V gene. DNA for the CDR3: TGTGCCAGCAGCAACAGCGGGGGGGCCTACAATGAGCAGTTCTTC. Translation gives CASSNSGGAYNEQFF.

The chain uses TRBV4-2 and TRBJ2-3; 10 nucleotides line up with TRBD2. Trimming at V came to 0 bases and at J to 0 bases, leaving 9 bases not matched to a gene. Germline V gene data show CDR1 as LGHNA and CDR2 as YNFKEQ. The CDR3 has 19 amino acids. The CDR3 DNA reads TGTGCCAGCAGCCAAGAACCCCAGCGGGGGGGCTTGAGCACAGATACGCAGTATTTT. It yields the protein CASSQEPQRGGLSTDTQYF.

This chain joins TRBV27 and TRBJ2-2; TRBD1 matches at 9 bases. Germline CDR1 MNHEY, CDR2 SMNVEV (reference sequence). This CDR3 has 15 residues. The junction had 5 bases not matched to a gene; V was cut back by 2 bases and J by 7 bases. The CDR3 DNA reads as TGTGCCAGCAGTTTACGACAGGGGGTAATCGGGGAGCTGTTTTTT. The encoded protein is CASSLRQGVIGELFF.

J is TRBJ1-2 and V is TRBV7-6, with unresolved D. Between the trimmed V and J ends, which lost 3 bases and 8 bases, there was a span of 16 bases. CDR1 is SGHVS and CDR2 is FNYEAQ in the germline V gene. The CDR3 has 14 amino acids. The CDR3, as DNA: TGTGCCAGCAGCTTCGGAGAAGATATGAACGGCTACACCTTC. It specifies CASSFGEDMNGYTF.

In this sample, this clone turned up a few times. This chain links TRBV10-1 with TRBJ2-1; 8 bases match TRBD1. Germline V lookup: CDR1 WNHNN, CDR2 SYGVQD (reference sequence). The CDR3 is 13 amino acids. Trimming cost V 4 bases and J 8 bases; bases outside gene matches: 4. CDR3: CASSAGQGYEQFF. In DNA form, the CDR3 reads TGCGCCAGCAGTGCCGGACAGGGCTATGAGCAGTTCTTC.

The chain joins TRBV29-1 to TRBJ2-5; TRBD2 matches at 9 bases. The CDR3 runs 14 residues. V dropped 4 bases and J dropped 3; count of bases not matched to a gene: 6. Germline-derived CDR1 and CDR2 are SQVTM and ANQGSEA. The CDR3, as DNA: TGCAGCGTTGGTGTCAGCGGGGGGAAAGAGACCCAGTACTTC. Its translation is CSVGVSGGKETQYF.

The rearrangement links TRBV5-6 to TRBJ1-1; tentative D call: TRBD1 (5 bases). The germline CDR1 and CDR2 sequences are SGHDT and YYEEEE. V lost 4 bases and J lost 7, with 14 bases in between. The CDR3 covers 13 residues. This CDR3 reads CASSVGLALEAFF. The CDR3 region has the DNA TGTGCCAGCAGCGTGGGACTTGCCCTTGAAGCTTTCTTT.